These T cell receptor beta chains were read from a single sample in a study of cytomegalovirus exposure and HLA in healthy donors. Repertoires were generated with immunoSEQ multiplex PCR, while TCRdb's copy carries only in-frame clones and drops some. The sample records about 140,000 clones, about 78% being singletons. The sample consisted of PBMCs. These TCRs come from a male donor in good health and CMV-seronegative. Both conserved end residues are part of each CDR3. The order of the fields is CDR3 length, V gene, clone size, D gene, J gene, CDR3 DNA, CDR3 protein. D genes are given only for firm matches. Clone size is stated in some rows and not others, as once, few, many or a class when expanded.

15	TRBV6-5	NA	NA	TRBJ2-2	TGTGCCAGCAGTTACTCCGTAGGGGACACCGGGGAGCTGTTTTTT	CASSYSVGDTGELFF
13	TRBV30	few	TRBD1	TRBJ1-2	TGTGCCTGGAGTCCGACAGGGGGCTATGGCTACACCTTC	CAWSPTGGYGYTF
15	TRBV15	NA	NA	TRBJ1-6	TGTTCCACCAGCAGAGGGGCGATATATTATTCACCCCTCCACTTT	CSTSRGAIYYSPLHF
16	TRBV6-6	NA	TRBD1	TRBJ1-2	TGTGCCAGCAGTTACTCGATCGGGGACAGGAACTATGGCTACACCTTC	CASSYSIGDRNYGYTF
14	TRBV7-9	NA	TRBD2	TRBJ2-7	TGTGCCAGCACCCCGTCGTTCGCGGGGGGCGAGCAGTACTTC	CASTPSFAGGEQYF
11	TRBV29-1	NA	NA	TRBJ2-7	TGCGGGGTTGACTCCGCCTACGAGCAGTACTTC	CGVDSAYEQYF
13	TRBV2	NA	NA	TRBJ1-5	TGTGCCAGCAGACAGGGACGCAATCAGCCCCAGCATTTT	CASRQGRNQPQHF
16	TRBV19	NA	TRBD2	TRBJ2-7	TGTGCCAGTAGTATGACTAGCGGGATGAGGTCCTACGAGCAGTACTTC	CASSMTSGMRSYEQYF
14	TRBV7-9	NA	NA	TRBJ1-2	TGTGCCAGCACTACAACAGGGCTTACACAAGGCTACACCTTC	CASTTTGLTQGYTF
17	TRBV6-4	NA	TRBD1	TRBJ1-1	TGTGCCAGCAGTCCACAGGGGATGGGGGCAGGGGACACTGAAGCTTTCTTT	CASSPQGMGAGDTEAFF
15	TRBV6-5	NA	TRBD2	TRBJ2-1	TGTGCCAGCAGCAAACTAGCGGGAGAACCCAATGAGCAGTTCTTC	CASSKLAGEPNEQFF
14	TRBV25-1	NA	TRBD1	TRBJ2-7	TGTGCCAGCAGGGGGGACAGGGGGACCTACGAGCAGTACTTC	CASRGDRGTYEQYF
15	TRBV7-3	NA	TRBD1	TRBJ1-2	TGTGCCAGCAGCCCCCAGGGACAGGCCCTCTATGGCTACACCTTC	CASSPQGQALYGYTF
17	TRBV4-1	NA	TRBD1	TRBJ2-5	TGCGCCAGCAGCCAAGAAGGGAAAGGGGGCCTTCAAGAGACCCAGTACTTC	CASSQEGKGGLQETQYF
14	TRBV5-1	NA	NA	TRBJ2-2	TGCGCCAGCATGGTACAGGGCAGCACCGGGGAGCTGTTTTTT	CASMVQGSTGELFF
11	TRBV6-5	NA	NA	TRBJ2-7	TGTGCCAGCAGGGCACAATACGAGCAGTACTTC	CASRAQYEQYF
16	TRBV11-2	NA	NA	TRBJ1-1	TGTGCCAGCAGCTTAGGCTTCACAGACCTGAACACTGAAGCTTTCTTT	CASSLGFTDLNTEAFF
16	TRBV5-1	NA	TRBD2	TRBJ2-3	TGCGCCAGCAGCTTGGTCGGCGGCGGGGGGGCAGATACGCAGTATTTT	CASSLVGGGGADTQYF
14	TRBV4-3	medium-sized	NA	TRBJ2-1	TGCGCCAGCAGCCGGGGGCAGGGCGGCGATGAGCAGTTCTTC	CASSRGQGGDEQFF
15	TRBV6-5	NA	TRBD1	TRBJ1-6	TGTGCCAGCAGCCGACAGGGGGTTAGTAATTCACCCCTCCACTTT	CASSRQGVSNSPLHF
11	TRBV6-5	NA	NA	TRBJ1-2	TGTGCCAGCAGTAGCCGACTTGGCTACACCTTC	CASSSRLGYTF
19	TRBV7-2	few	TRBD2	TRBJ2-1	TGTGCCAGCAGCTTAGTTGGGACTAGCGGGGGGAAAGGCTACAATGAGCAGTTCTTC	CASSLVGTSGGKGYNEQFF
19	TRBV7-3	NA	TRBD1	TRBJ2-2	TGTGCCAGCAGCCGACAAGGGACAGGGGACCACGGTGGCACCGGGGAGCTGTTTTTT	CASSRQGTGDHGGTGELFF
13	TRBV13	NA	TRBD2	TRBJ2-7	TGTGCCAGCAGCTTATCTAGCGGGGGCCTCAAGTACTTC	CASSLSSGGLKYF
14	TRBV11-2	few	NA	TRBJ1-1	TGTGCCAGCAGCTTAGGGGAGGGGGGCACTGAAGCTTTCTTT	CASSLGEGGTEAFF
15	TRBV2	NA	TRBD1	TRBJ1-2	TGTGCCAGCAGTGAATTTGCCAGGGGGGACTATGGCTACACCTTC	CASSEFARGDYGYTF
13	TRBV30	NA	NA	TRBJ1-3	TGTGCCTGGAACAGGGCAGCTGGAAACACCATATATTTT	CAWNRAAGNTIYF
17	TRBV5-6	NA	TRBD2	TRBJ2-2	TGTGCCAGCAGCTCGGTGACTAGCGGGGCAGACACCGGGGAGCTGTTTTTT	CASSSVTSGADTGELFF
15	TRBV5-1	NA	TRBD1	TRBJ1-5	TGCGCCAGCAGCTTGGGAACAGGGGGCGATCAGCCCCAGCATTTT	CASSLGTGGDQPQHF
14	TRBV9	NA	NA	TRBJ2-7	TGTGCCAGCAGCGTAGGGGCAGGGCCCTACGAGCAGTACTTC	CASSVGAGPYEQYF
13	TRBV29-1	NA	TRBD1	TRBJ1-5	TGCAGCGTTGTAGAGAGGGGGACAGCGCCCCAGCATTTT	CSVVERGTAPQHF
15	TRBV2	NA	TRBD1	TRBJ1-5	TGTGCCAGCAGTGTCGGGCAGGGGGCTTTTCAGCCCCAGCATTTT	CASSVGQGAFQPQHF
15	TRBV4-3	NA	TRBD1	TRBJ2-3	TGCGCCAGCAGCCAGGAGACAGGGGTAACAGATACGCAGTATTTT	CASSQETGVTDTQYF
13	TRBV6-5	NA	NA	TRBJ2-5	TGTGCCAGCAGTCGTGGACTACAAGAGACCCAGTACTTC	CASSRGLQETQYF
19	TRBV28	NA	NA	TRBJ2-7	TGTGCCAGCAGCGTATACATAGGCCCGAGCAGGCCGGTGGGCTACGAGCAGTACTTC	CASSVYIGPSRPVGYEQYF
13	TRBV6-5	NA	TRBD1	TRBJ1-2	TGTGCCAGCAGTTATGACAGGGTTGGTGGCTACACCTTC	CASSYDRVGGYTF
13	TRBV6-6	NA	NA	TRBJ2-4	TGTGCCAGCAGTATCCGGACTGGGGACATTCAGTACTTC	CASSIRTGDIQYF
14	TRBV4-1	NA	NA	TRBJ1-1	TGCGCCAGCAGCCAAGTTCCCATGAACACTGAAGCTTTCTTT	CASSQVPMNTEAFF
14	TRBV30	NA	TRBD1	TRBJ1-2	TGTGCCTGGAGTGAACAGGGGGGAAACTATGGCTACACCTTC	CAWSEQGGNYGYTF
14	TRBV29-1	few	NA	TRBJ1-2	TGCAGCGTTGAAGATCAGCGACAGGCCTATGGCTACACCTTC	CSVEDQRQAYGYTF
14	TRBV9	NA	NA	TRBJ1-1	TGTGCCAGCAGCGCCCGGACAGCTAACACTGAAGCTTTCTTT	CASSARTANTEAFF
15	TRBV6-5	NA	NA	TRBJ1-1	TGTGCCAGCAGTTACAGTCCCGTGGTCGGCACTGAAGCTTTCTTT	CASSYSPVVGTEAFF
17	TRBV9	NA	NA	TRBJ1-3	TGTGCCAGCAGCGTAGCACTACTACCCGACTCTGGAAACACCATATATTTT	CASSVALLPDSGNTIYF